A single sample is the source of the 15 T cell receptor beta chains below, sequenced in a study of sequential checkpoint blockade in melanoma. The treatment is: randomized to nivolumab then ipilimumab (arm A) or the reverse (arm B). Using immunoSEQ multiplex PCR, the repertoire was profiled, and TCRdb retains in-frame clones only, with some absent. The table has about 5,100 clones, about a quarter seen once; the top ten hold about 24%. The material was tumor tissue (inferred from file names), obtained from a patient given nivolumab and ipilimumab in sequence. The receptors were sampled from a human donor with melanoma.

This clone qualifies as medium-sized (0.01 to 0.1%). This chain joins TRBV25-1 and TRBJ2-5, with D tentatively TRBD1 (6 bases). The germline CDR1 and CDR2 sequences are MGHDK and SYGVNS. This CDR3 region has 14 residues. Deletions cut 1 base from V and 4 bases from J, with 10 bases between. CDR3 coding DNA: TGTGCCAGCAGTGAATGGGGGCGAGGAGAGACCCAGTACTTC. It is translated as CASSEWGRGETQYF.

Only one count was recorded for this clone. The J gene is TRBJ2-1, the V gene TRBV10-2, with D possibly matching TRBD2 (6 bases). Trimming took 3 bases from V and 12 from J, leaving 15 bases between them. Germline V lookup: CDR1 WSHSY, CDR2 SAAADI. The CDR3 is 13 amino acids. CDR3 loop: CASSDGVRRGQFF. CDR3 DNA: TGCGCCAGCAGTGATGGGGTGCGGCGGGGGCAGTTCTTC.

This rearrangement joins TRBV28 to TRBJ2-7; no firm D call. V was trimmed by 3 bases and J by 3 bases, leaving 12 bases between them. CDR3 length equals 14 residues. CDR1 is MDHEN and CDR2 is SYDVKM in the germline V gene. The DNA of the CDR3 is TGTGCCAGCAGTTTGACACGGACCAGCTACGAGCAGTACTTC. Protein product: CASSLTRTSYEQYF.

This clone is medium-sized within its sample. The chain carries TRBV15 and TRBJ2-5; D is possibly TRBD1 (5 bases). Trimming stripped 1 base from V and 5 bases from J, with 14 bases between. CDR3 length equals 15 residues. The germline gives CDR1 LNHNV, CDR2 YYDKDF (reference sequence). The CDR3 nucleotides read TGTGCCACCAGCAGAGCGACAGACCGAAGGGAGACCCAGTACTTC. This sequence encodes CATSRATDRRETQYF.

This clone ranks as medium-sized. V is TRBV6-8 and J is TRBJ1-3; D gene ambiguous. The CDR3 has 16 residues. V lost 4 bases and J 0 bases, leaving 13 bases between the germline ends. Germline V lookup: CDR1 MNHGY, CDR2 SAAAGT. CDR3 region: CASSFGQFYSGNTIYF. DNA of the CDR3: TGTGCCAGCAGTTTCGGGCAGTTCTACTCTGGAAACACCATATATTTT.

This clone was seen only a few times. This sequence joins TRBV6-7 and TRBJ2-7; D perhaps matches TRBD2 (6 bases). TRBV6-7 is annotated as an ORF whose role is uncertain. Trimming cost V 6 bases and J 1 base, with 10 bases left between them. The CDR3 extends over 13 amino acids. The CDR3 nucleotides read TGTGCCAGCAGGGAGGGGCCATCCTACGAGCAGTACTTC. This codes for CASREGPSYEQYF.

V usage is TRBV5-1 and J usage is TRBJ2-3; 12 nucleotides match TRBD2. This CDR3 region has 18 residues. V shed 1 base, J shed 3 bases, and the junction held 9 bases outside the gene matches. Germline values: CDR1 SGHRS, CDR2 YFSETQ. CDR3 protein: CASSLSSLAGGFTDTQYF. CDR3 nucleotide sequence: TGCGCCAGCAGCTTGTCTTCACTAGCGGGAGGTTTTACAGATACGCAGTATTTT.

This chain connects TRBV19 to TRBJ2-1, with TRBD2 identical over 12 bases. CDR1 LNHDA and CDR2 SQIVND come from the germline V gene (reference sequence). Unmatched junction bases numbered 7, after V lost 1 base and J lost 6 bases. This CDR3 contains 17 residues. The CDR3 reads CASSIGFGLAGRNEQFF. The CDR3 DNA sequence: TGTGCCAGTAGTATAGGGTTTGGACTAGCGGGACGCAATGAGCAGTTCTTC.

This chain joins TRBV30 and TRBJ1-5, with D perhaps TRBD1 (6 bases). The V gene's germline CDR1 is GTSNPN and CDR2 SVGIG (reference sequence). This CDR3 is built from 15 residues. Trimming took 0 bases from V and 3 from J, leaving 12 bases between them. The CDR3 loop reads CAWSVQGIINQPQHF. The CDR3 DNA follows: TGTGCCTGGAGTGTACAGGGAATTATCAATCAGCCCCAGCATTTT. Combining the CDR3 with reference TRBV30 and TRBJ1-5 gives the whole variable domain SQTIHQWPATLVQPVGSPLSLECTVEGTSNPNLYWYRQAAGRGLQLLFYSVGIGQISSEVPQNLSASRPQDRQFILSSKKLLLSDSGFYLCAWSVQGIINQPQHFGDGTRLSIL.

This chain's CDR3 is CASSYDSRGNQPQHF. CDR3 coding DNA: TGTGCCAGCAGTTATGATTCCAGGGGGAATCAGCCCCAGCATTTT. The chain couples TRBV6-8 to TRBJ1-5; TRBD1 agrees at 7 bases. CDR3 length: 15 amino acids. CDR1 is MNHGY and CDR2 is SAAAGT in the germline V gene. The V gene end was trimmed by 3 bases and the J gene end by 4 bases; junction bases not matched to a gene: 6.

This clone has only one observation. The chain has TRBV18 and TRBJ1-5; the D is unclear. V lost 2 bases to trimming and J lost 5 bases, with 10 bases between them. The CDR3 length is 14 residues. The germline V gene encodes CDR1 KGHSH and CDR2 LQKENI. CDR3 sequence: CASSPTDGYQPQHF. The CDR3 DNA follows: TGTGCCAGCTCACCAACAGACGGTTATCAGCCCCAGCATTTT.

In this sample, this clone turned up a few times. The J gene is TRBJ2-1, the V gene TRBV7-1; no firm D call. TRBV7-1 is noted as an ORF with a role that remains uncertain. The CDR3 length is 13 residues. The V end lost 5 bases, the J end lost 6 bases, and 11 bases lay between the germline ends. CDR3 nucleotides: TGTGCCAGCAGCCCCCTTAGCCGCAATGAGCAGTTCTTC. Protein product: CASSPLSRNEQFF.

CDR3 nucleotide sequence: TGTGCCTGGAGTGTACCCCGGACCGGGAATTCACCCCTCCACTTT. It is translated as CAWSVPRTGNSPLHF. The chain employs TRBV30 and TRBJ1-6; D uncertain. The V gene's germline CDR1 is GTSNPN and CDR2 SVGIG (reference sequence). Trimming removed 0 bases from V and 7 bases from J, with 13 bases in between. This CDR3 is 15 amino acids long.

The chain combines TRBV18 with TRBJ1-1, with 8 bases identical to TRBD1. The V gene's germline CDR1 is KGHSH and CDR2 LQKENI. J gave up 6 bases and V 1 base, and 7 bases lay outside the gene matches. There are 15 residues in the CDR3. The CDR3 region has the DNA TGTGCCAGCTCACCACTTTCGACAGGGGACCCTGAAGCTTTCTTT. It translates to CASSPLSTGDPEAFF.

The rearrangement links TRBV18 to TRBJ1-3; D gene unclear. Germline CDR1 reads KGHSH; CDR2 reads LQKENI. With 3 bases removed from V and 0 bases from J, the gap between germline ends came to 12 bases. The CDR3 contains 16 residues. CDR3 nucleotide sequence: TGTGCCAGCTCACCCGCCGGGATTTTCTCTGGAAACACCATATATTTT. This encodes CASSPAGIFSGNTIYF.